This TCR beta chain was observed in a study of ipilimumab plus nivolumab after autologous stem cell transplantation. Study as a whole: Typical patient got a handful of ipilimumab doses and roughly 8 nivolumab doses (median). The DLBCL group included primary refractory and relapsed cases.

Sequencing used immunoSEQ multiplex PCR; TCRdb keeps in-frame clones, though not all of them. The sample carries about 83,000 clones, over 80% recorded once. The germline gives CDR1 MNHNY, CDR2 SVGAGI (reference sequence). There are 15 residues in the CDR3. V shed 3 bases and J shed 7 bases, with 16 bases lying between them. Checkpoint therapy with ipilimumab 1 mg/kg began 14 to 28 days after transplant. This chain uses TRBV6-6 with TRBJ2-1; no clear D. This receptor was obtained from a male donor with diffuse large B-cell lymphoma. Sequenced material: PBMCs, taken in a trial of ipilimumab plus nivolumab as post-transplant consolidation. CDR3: CASSYGDPVLNEQFF. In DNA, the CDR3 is TGTGCCAGCAGTTATGGGGATCCGGTGCTTAATGAGCAGTTCTTC.